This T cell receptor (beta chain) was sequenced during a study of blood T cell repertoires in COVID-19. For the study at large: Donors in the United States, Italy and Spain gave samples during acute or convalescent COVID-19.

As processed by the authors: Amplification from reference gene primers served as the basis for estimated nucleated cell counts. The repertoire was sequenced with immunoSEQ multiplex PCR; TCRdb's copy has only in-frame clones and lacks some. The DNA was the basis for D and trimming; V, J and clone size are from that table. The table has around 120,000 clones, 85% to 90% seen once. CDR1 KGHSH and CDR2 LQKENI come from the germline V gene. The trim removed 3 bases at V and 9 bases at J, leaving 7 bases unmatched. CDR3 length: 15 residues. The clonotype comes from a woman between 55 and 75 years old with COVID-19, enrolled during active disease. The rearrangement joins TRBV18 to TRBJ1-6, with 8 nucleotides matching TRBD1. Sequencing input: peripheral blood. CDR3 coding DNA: TGTGCCAGCTCACCTGGACAGGGTGTCGGTTCACCCCTCCACTTT. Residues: CASSPGQGVGSPLHF.